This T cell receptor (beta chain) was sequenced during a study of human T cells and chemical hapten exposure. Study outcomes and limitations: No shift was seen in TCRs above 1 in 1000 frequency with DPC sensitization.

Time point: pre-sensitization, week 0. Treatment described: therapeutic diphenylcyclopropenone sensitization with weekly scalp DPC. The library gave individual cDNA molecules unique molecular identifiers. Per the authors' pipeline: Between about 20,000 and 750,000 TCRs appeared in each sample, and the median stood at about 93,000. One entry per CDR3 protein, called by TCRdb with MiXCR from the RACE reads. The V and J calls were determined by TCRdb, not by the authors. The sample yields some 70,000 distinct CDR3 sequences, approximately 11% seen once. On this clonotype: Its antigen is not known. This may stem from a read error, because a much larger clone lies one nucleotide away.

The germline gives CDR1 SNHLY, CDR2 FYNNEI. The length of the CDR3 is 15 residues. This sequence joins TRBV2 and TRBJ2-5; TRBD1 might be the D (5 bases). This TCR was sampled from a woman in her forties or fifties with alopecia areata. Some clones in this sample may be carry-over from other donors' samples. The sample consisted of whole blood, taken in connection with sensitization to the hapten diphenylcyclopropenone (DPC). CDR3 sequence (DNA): TGTGCCAGCCGGGCCCGTCTGGGGCTCCAAGCGACCCAGTACTTC. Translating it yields CASRARLGLQATQYF.